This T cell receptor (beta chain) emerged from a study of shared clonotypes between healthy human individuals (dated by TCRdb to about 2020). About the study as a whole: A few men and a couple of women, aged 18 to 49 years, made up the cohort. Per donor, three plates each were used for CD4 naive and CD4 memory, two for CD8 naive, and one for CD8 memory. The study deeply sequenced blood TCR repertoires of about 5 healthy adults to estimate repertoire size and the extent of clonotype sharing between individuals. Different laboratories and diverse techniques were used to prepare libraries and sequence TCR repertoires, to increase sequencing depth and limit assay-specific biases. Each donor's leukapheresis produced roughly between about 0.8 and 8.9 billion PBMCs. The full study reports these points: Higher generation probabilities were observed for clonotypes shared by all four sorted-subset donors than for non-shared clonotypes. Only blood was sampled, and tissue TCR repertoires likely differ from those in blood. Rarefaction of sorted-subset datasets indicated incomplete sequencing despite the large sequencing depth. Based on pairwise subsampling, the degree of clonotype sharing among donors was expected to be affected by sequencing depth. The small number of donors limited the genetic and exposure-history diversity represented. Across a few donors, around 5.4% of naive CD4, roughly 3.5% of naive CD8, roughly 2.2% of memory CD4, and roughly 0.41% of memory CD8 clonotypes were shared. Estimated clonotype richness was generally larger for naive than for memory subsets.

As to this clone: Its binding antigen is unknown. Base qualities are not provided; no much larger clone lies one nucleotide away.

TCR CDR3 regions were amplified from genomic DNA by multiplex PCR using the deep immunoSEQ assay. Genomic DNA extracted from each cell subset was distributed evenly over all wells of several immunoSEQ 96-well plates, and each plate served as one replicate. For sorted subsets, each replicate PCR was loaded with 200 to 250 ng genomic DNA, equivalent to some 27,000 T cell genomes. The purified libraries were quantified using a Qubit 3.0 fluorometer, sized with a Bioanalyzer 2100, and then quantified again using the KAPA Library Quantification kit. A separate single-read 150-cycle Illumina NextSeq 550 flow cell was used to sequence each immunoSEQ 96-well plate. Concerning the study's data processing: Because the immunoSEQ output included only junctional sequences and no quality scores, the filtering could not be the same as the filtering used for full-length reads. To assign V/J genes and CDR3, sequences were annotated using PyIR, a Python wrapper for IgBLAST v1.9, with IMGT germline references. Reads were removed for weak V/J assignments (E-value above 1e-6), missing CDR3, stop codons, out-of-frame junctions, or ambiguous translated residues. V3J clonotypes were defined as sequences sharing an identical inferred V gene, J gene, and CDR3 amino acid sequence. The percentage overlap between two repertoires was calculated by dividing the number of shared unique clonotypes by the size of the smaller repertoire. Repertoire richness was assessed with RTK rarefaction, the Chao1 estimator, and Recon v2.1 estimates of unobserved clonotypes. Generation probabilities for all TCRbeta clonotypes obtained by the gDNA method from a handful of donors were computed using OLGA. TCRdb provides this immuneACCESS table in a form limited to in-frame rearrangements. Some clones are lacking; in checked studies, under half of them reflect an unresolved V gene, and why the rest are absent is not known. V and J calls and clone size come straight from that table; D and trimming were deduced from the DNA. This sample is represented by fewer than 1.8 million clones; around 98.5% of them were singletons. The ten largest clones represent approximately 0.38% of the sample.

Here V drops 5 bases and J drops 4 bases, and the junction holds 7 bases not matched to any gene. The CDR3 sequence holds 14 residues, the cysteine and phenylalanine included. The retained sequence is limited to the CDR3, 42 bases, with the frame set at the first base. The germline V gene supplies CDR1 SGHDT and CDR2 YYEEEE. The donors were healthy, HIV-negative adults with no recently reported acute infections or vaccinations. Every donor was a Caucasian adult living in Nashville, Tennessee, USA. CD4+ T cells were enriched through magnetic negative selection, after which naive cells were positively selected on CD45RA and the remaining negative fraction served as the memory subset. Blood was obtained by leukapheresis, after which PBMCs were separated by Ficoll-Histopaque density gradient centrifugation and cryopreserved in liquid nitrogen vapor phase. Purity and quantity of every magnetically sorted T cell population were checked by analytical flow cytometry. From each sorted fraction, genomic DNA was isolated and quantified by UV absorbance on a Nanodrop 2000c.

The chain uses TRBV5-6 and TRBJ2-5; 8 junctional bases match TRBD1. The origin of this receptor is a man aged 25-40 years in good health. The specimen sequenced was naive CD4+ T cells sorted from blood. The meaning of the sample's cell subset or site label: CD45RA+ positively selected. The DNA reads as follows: TGTGCCAGCAGGAGGACAGGGCGGAGAGAGACCCAGTACTTC. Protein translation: CASRRTGRRETQYF.